The source of this T cell receptor beta chain is a study of cytomegalovirus exposure and HLA in healthy donors. The PCR contained 60 Vbeta and 13 Jbeta primers. The method was immunoSEQ multiplex PCR; TCRdb's version includes in-frame clones alone and lacks a portion of them. The sample has about 180,000 clones, roughly 82% seen once. This CDR3 has 17 residues. In germline, CDR1 is LGHNA, CDR2 YSLEER. J lost 6 bases, V lost 0 bases, and 12 bases had no gene match. Regarding the study as a whole: In most subjects, TCR beta sequences reportedly gave accurate predictions of HLA-A and HLA-B alleles.

To note about this clone: Its specificity is unknown.

The specimen sequenced was PBMCs. The genes are TRBV4-3 and TRBJ2-7; 9 nucleotides agree with TRBD2. This TCR came from a man aged 35 to 55 in good health and CMV-seronegative. This CDR3 reads CASSQERIVREGPEQYF. CDR3 bases: TGCGCCAGCAGCCAAGAGCGGATTGTGCGGGAGGGCCCCGAGCAGTACTTC.